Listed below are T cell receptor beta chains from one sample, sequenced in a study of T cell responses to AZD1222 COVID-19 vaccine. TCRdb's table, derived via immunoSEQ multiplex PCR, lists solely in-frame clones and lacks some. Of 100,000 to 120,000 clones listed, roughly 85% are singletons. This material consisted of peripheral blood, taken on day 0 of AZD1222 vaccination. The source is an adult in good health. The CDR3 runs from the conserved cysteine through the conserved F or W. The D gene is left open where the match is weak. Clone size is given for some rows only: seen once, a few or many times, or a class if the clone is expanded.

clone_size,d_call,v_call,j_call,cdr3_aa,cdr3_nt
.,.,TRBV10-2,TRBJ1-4,CASSGPLNEKLFF,TGCGCCAGCAGTGGCCCGCTTAATGAAAAACTGTTTTTT
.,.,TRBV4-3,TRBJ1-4,CASSQDMGGAIKLFF,TGCGCCAGCAGCCAAGATATGGGGGGCGCGATAAAACTGTTTTTT
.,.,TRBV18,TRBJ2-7,CASSPDRTGGDEQYF,TGTGCCAGCTCACCTGACAGGACTGGCGGGGACGAGCAGTACTTC
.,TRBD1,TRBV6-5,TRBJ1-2,CASSYSTGGILGYTF,TGTGCCAGCAGTTACTCGACAGGGGGTATCCTTGGCTACACCTTC
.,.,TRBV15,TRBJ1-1,CATSRDGGRTEAFF,TGTGCCACCAGCAGAGATGGCGGGCGGACTGAAGCTTTCTTT
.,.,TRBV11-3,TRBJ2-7,CASSLASSEQYF,TGTGCCAGCAGCTTAGCCTCCTCCGAGCAGTACTTC
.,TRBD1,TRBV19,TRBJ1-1,CASRTDRGRANTEAFF,TGTGCCAGTAGGACAGACAGGGGGCGGGCGAACACTGAAGCTTTCTTT
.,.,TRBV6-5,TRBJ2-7,CASSYSQGTYEQYF,TGTGCCAGCAGTTACTCGCAGGGAACCTACGAGCAGTACTTC
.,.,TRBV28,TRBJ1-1,CASSPGTLMNTEAFF,TGTGCCAGCAGTCCCGGGACGTTGATGAACACTGAAGCTTTCTTT
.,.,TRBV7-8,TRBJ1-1,CASSLRQTEAFF,TGTGCCAGCAGCCTCCGACAGACTGAAGCTTTCTTT
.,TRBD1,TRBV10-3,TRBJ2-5,CAISGTGGQETQYF,TGTGCCATCAGTGGAACAGGGGGACAAGAGACCCAGTACTTC
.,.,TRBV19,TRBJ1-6,CASSAGFSYNSPLHF,TGTGCCAGTAGCGCTGGTTTCTCCTATAATTCACCCCTCCACTTT
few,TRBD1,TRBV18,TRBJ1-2,CASSPLDRTSSLSTF,TGTGCCAGCTCACCCTTGGACAGGACATCTTCTCTAAGCACCTTC
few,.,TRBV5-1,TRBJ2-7,CASSLRSKVEQYF,TGCGCCAGCAGCTTACGTTCTAAAGTGGAGCAGTACTTC
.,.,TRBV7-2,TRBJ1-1,CASSKTFRGNTEAFF,TGTGCCAGCAGCAAAACATTCAGGGGAAACACTGAAGCTTTCTTT
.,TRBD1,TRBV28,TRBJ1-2,CASSPGDRKYGYTF,TGTGCCAGCAGTCCGGGGGACAGGAAGTACGGCTACACCTTC
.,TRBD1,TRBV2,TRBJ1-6,CASSGGQGSSPLHF,TGTGCCAGCAGTGGCGGACAGGGGAGTTCACCCCTCCACTTT
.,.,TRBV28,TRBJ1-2,CASSSYYGYTF,TGTGCCAGCAGTTCTTACTATGGCTACACCTTC
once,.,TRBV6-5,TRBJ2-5,CASRSGGQETQYF,TGTGCCAGCAGGTCCGGGGGCCAAGAGACCCAGTACTTC
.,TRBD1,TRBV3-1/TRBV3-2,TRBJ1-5,CASSPRTGGLRIGNQPQHF,TGTGCCAGCAGCCCTAGGACAGGGGGACTCCGAATAGGCAATCAGCCCCAGCATTTT
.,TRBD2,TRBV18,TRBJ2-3,CASSFTGTSGTDTQYF,TGTGCCAGCTCATTTACCGGGACTAGCGGCACAGATACGCAGTATTTT
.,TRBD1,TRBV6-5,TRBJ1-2,CASSPGQGATYGYTF,TGTGCCAGCTCACCGGGGCAGGGGGCGACCTATGGCTACACCTTC
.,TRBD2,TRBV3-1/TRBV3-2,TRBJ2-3,CASSQGGTSGTTDTQYF,TGTGCCAGCAGCCAGGGGGGTACTAGCGGGACGACAGATACGCAGTATTTT
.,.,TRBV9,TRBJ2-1,CASSVGSNNEQFF,TGTGCCAGCAGCGTAGGTTCTAACAATGAGCAGTTCTTC
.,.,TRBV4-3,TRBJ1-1,CASSQDFGDWGTEAFF,TGCGCCAGCAGCCAAGATTTCGGGGATTGGGGCACTGAAGCTTTCTTT
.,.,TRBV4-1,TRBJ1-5,CASSQDWGGQPQHF,TGCGCCAGCAGCCAAGATTGGGGCGGCCAGCCCCAGCATTTT
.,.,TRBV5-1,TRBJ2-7,CASSLADTESYEQYF,TGCGCCAGCAGCTTGGCCGACACTGAATCCTACGAGCAGTACTTC
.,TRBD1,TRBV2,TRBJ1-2,CASRDRVLYGYTF,TGTGCCAGCAGGGACAGGGTTCTCTATGGCTACACCTTC
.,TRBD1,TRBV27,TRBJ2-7,CASSLPGQGVVEQYF,TGTGCCAGCAGTTTACCGGGACAGGGGGTGGTCGAGCAGTACTTC
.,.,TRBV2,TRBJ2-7,CASSEEIEQYF,TGTGCCAGCAGTGAAGAAATCGAGCAGTACTTC
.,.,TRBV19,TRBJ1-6,CASSKVRDNSPLHF,TGTGCCAGTAGTAAGGTCAGGGATAATTCACCCCTCCACTTT
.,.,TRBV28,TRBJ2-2,CASSLFRSNTGELFF,TGTGCCAGCAGTTTATTCAGGTCTAACACCGGGGAGCTGTTTTTT
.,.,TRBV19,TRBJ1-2,CASTMSGGRGYTF,TGTGCCAGTACGATGAGCGGGGGGAGGGGCTACACCTTC
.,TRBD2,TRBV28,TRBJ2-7,CASSLRRGLAGKFYEQYF,TGTGCCAGCAGTTTAAGGAGAGGACTAGCGGGAAAATTCTACGAGCAGTACTTC
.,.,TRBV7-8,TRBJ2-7,CASSQMATEQYF,TGTGCCAGCAGCCAGATGGCAACCGAGCAGTACTTC
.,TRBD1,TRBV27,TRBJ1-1,CASSFSSRGYTEAFF,TGTGCCAGCAGTTTTTCGTCCAGGGGGTACACTGAAGCTTTCTTT
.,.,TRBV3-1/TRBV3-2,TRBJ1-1,CASSHLNRKGGPNTEAFF,TGTGCCAGCAGCCACCTGAACCGGAAGGGGGGACCGAACACTGAAGCTTTCTTT
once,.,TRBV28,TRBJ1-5,CASRAGTSGQPQHF,TGTGCCAGCCGCGCCGGGACTTCGGGGCAGCCCCAGCATTTT
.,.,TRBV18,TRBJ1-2,CASSPPGLNYGYTF,TGTGCCAGCTCACCACCGGGCCTTAACTATGGCTACACCTTC
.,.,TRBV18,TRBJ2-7,CASSPQGSSYEQYF,TGTGCCAGCTCACCGCAGGGGAGCTCCTACGAGCAGTACTTC
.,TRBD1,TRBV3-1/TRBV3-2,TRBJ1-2,CASSPSGQNYGYTF,TGTGCCAGCAGCCCCTCGGGACAGAACTATGGCTACACCTTC
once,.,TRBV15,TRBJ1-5,CATSREADSQPQHF,TGTGCCACCAGCAGGGAGGCCGACAGTCAGCCCCAGCATTTT
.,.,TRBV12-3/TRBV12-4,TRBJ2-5,CASSLEGAQYF,TGTGCCAGCAGTTTAGAAGGGGCCCAGTACTTC
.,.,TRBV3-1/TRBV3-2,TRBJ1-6,CASSLTGLLHF,TGTGCCAGCAGCCTCACAGGCCTCCTCCACTTT
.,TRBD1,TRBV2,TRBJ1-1,CASSPRTGGNTEAFF,TGTGCCAGCAGTCCCAGGACAGGGGGCAATACTGAAGCTTTCTTT
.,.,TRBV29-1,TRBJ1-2,CSVFSAEIGYTF,TGCAGCGTTTTTTCAGCTGAGATTGGCTACACCTTC